These 8 T cell receptor beta chains were all obtained from the same sample, sequenced in a study of blood T cell repertoires in COVID-19. The table came from immunoSEQ multiplex PCR; TCRdb's copy has only in-frame clones and leaves some out. This sample has about 120,000 clones, with 81% found just once. The sample comprised peripheral blood. These receptors all stem from a human donor in a cohort sampled during active COVID-19.

This rearrangement joins TRBV9 to TRBJ2-6; 8 bases fit TRBD1. CDR1 is SGDLS, CDR2 YYNGEE, per germline. The CDR3 extends over 17 amino acids. Trimming at V came to 4 bases and at J to 2 bases, leaving 8 bases not matched to a gene. The CDR3 region has the DNA TGTGCCAGCAGCCCCCGGACAGGGTCCGCTGGGGCCAACGTCCTGACTTTC. It codes for CASSPRTGSAGANVLTF.

This sequence joins TRBV9 and TRBJ2-7; maybe TRBD2 (7 bases). This CDR3 has 14 residues. V lost 2 bases and J lost 4, with 13 bases in between. Looked up from germline, CDR1 is SGDLS and CDR2 is YYNGEE. The CDR3 DNA reads TGTGCCAGCAGCGTTCGGGGGGCAGGTTACGAGCAGTACTTC. Amino acid sequence: CASSVRGAGYEQYF. Full variable domain (remainder filled in from reference TRBV9 and TRBJ2-7): DSGVTQTPKHLITATGQRVTLRCSPRSGDLSVYWYQQSLDQGLQFLIQYYNGEERAKGNILERFSAQQFPDLHSELNLSSLELGDSALYFCASSVRGAGYEQYFGPGTRLTVT.

The chain carries TRBV27 and TRBJ2-7; D unclear. Germline loops: CDR1 MNHEY, CDR2 SMNVEV (reference sequence). Trimming took off 5 bases at V and 4 bases at J, with 12 bases between the two ends. The CDR3 extends over 13 amino acids. The CDR3 DNA reads as TGTGCCAGCAGTCTTCAACCCGCGTACGAGCAGTACTTC. It encodes CASSLQPAYEQYF.

In its sample, this clone was seen once. The V and J genes are TRBV6-6 and TRBJ1-4; 8 positions match TRBD1. CDR1 and CDR2 (germline): MNHNY, SVGAGI (reference sequence). The V segment lost 4 bases and the J segment 8 bases; nucleotides outside the gene matches: 9. This CDR3 has 15 amino acids. DNA for the CDR3: TGTGCCAGCAGTTTTAGACAGGGGAGTGGCGAAAAACTGTTTTTT. It is translated as CASSFRQGSGEKLFF.

J is TRBJ1-1 and V is TRBV7-9, with TRBD1 matching over 9 bases. Germline V gene sequence: CDR1 SEHNR, CDR2 FQNEAQ (reference sequence). V lost 5 bases and J lost 5; bases outside the gene matches: 12. This CDR3 has 16 residues. The CDR3 loop is CASSPTGGFVKTEAFF. For the CDR3, the DNA is TGTGCCAGCAGCCCTACAGGGGGCTTCGTTAAGACTGAAGCTTTCTTT.

V is TRBV4-2 and J is TRBJ2-1; D gene uncertain. CDR1 is LGHNA, CDR2 YNFKEQ, per germline. The CDR3 extends over 13 amino acids. Trimming took off 0 bases at V and 3 bases at J, with 3 bases between the two ends. The CDR3 reads CASSQDLYNEQFF. The CDR3 DNA is TGTGCCAGCAGCCAAGACCTCTACAATGAGCAGTTCTTC.

V gene TRBV27 combines with J gene TRBJ2-7, with a tentative D call TRBD1 (6 bases). The V gene lost 0 bases and the J gene lost 4 bases, with 22 bases spanning the gap. In germline, CDR1 is MNHEY, CDR2 SMNVEV (reference sequence). The CDR3 covers 18 residues. This CDR3 is CASSLSGTRGVGRYEQYF. The CDR3 DNA reads as TGTGCCAGCAGTTTATCCGGGACCAGGGGTGTTGGGCGTTACGAGCAGTACTTC.

The chain recombines TRBV7-9 with TRBJ2-2, with TRBD2 identical over 10 bases. This CDR3 contains 16 residues. CDR1 is SEHNR and CDR2 is FQNEAQ in the germline V gene (reference sequence). V was clipped by 1 base and J by 6 bases; unmatched bases: 5. CDR3 DNA sequence: TGTGCCAGCAGCTTAGAGGCTAGCGGGAGCGCCGGGGAGCTGTTTTTT. Translated: CASSLEASGSAGELFF.